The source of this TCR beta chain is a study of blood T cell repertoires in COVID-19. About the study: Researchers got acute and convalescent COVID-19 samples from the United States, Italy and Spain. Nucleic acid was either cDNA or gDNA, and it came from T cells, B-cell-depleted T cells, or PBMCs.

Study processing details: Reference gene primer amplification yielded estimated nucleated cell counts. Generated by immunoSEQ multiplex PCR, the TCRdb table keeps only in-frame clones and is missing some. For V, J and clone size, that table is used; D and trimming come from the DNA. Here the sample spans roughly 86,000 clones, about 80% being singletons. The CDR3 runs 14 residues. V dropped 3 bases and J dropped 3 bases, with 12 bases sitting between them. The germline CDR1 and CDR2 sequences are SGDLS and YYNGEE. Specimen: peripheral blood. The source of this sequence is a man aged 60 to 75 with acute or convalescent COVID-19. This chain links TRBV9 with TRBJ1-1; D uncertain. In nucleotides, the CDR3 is TGTGCCAGCAGCGCGTTAGGGCGGGACACTGAAGCTTTCTTT. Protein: CASSALGRDTEAFF.